This record covers a single TCR beta chain. The CDR3 covers 15 residues. Trimming took 3 bases from V and 1 from J; bases not matched to a gene: 4. Per germline, CDR1 SGHNT and CDR2 YYREEE (reference sequence). Produced via immunoSEQ multiplex PCR; TCRdb's table is partial and in-frame only. The data hold some 40,000 clones, with 84% observed a single time. This entry is derived from a study of PD-L1 blockade in urothelial cancer. Documented time point: peripheral blood 6 weeks after treatment start. The sequence came from a man in his forties with urothelial cancer. The sample in question was PBMCs, obtained around atezolizumab (anti-PD-L1) treatment. V and J are TRBV5-4 and TRBJ2-7, with 10 bases fitting TRBD2. CDR3 nucleotide sequence: TGTGCCAGCAGCTGGGGACTAGCGAGTTCCTACGAGCAGTACTTC. Translated: CASSWGLASSYEQYF.